The clone carrying this T cell receptor (beta chain) appeared many times. The entry originates in a study of PD-1 blockade in classical Hodgkin lymphoma. This CDR3 region has 16 residues. Germline values: CDR1 SGDLS, CDR2 YYNGEE. Trimming cost V 4 bases and J 4 bases, with 18 bases left between them. The protocol was immunoSEQ multiplex PCR, while the TCRdb copy is restricted to in-frame clones and leaves out a portion. The sample lists approximately 50,000 clones; just under 75% were seen once. In every patient, relapse followed autologous stem cell transplantation, while exposure to brentuximab vedotin differed.

The TCR sequence derives from a human donor with classical Hodgkin lymphoma. The source was peripheral blood mononuclear cells (PBMCs), collected before the second cycle of nivolumab. The V and J genes are TRBV9 and TRBJ1-3; D is ambiguous. CDR3 DNA sequence: TGTGCCAGCAGCCCTCAGGACCGGAGCGGGGGAAACACCATATATTTT. The encoded protein is CASSPQDRSGGNTIYF.